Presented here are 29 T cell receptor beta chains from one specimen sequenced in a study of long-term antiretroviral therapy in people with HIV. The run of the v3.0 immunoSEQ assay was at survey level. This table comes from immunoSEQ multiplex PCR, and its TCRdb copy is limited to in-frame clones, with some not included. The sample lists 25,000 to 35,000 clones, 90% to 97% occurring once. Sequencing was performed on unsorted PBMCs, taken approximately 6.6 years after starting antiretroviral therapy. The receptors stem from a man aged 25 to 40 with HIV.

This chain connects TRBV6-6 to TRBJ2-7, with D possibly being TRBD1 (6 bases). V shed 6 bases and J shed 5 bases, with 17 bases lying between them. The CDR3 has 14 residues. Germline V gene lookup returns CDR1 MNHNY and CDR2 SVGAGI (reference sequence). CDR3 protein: CASSRPPRTDEQYF. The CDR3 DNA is TGTGCCAGCAGCCGTCCCCCGCGGACAGACGAGCAGTACTTC.

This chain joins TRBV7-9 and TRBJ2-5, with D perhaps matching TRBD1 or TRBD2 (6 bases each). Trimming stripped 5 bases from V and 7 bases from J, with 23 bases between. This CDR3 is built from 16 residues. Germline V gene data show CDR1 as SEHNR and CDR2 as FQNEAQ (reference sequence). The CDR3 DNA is TGTGCCAGCAGCCCAGAAGACAGGCACGGGGGTAGGACCCAGTACTTC. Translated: CASSPEDRHGGRTQYF.

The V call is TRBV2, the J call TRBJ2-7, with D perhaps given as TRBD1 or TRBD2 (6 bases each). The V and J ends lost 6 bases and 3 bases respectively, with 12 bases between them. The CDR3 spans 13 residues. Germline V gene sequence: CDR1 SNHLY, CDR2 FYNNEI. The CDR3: CASRAGTNYEQYF. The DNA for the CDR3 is TGTGCCAGCAGGGCGGGGACAAACTACGAGCAGTACTTC.

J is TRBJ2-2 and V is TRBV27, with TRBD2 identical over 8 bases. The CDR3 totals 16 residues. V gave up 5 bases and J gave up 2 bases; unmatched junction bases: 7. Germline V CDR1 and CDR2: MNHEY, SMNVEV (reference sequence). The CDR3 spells CASSLGRGANTGELFF. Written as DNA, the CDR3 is TGTGCCAGCAGTCTCGGGAGGGGGGCCAACACCGGGGAGCTGTTTTTT.

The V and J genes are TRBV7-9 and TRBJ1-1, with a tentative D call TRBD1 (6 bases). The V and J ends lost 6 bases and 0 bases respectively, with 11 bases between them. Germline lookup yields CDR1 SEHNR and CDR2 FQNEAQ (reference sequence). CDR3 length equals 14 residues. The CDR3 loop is CASRTDRLNTEAFF. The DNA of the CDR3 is TGTGCCAGCAGAACCGACAGGTTGAACACTGAAGCTTTCTTT.

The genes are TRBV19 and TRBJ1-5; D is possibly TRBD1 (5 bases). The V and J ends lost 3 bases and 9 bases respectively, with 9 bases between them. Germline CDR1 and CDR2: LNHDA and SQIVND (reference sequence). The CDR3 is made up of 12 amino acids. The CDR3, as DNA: TGTGCCAGTAGTATTTGGGGCGGGCCCCAGCATTTT. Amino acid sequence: CASSIWGGPQHF.

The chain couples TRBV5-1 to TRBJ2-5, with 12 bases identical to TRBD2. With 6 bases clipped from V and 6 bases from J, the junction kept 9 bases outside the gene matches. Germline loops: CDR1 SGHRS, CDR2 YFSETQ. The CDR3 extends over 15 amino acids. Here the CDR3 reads CASTPSGGAIKTQYF. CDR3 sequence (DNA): TGCGCCAGCACCCCTAGCGGGGGGGCCATAAAGACCCAGTACTTC. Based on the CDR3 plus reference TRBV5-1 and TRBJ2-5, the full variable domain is KAGVTQTPRYLIKTRGQQVTLSCSPISGHRSVSWYQQTPGQGLQFLFEYFSETQRNKGNFPGRFSGRQFSNSRSEMNVSTLELGDSALYLCASTPSGGAIKTQYFGPGTRLLVL.

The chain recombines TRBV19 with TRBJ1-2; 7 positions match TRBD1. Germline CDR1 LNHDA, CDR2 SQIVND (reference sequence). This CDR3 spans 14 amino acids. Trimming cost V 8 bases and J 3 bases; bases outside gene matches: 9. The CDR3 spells CASADAGQDYGYTF. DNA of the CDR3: TGTGCCAGTGCCGATGCAGGACAGGACTATGGCTACACCTTC. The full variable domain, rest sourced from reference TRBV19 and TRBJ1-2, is DGGITQSPKYLFRKEGQNVTLSCEQNLNHDAMYWYRQDPGQGLRLIYYSQIVNDFQKGDIAEGYSVSREKKESFPLTVTSAQKNPTAFYLCASADAGQDYGYTFGSGTRLTVV.

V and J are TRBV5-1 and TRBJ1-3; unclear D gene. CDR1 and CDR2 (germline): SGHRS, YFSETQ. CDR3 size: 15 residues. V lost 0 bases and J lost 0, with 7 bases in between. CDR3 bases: TGCGCCAGCAGCTTGGACACCAGCTCTGGAAACACCATATATTTT. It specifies CASSLDTSSGNTIYF.

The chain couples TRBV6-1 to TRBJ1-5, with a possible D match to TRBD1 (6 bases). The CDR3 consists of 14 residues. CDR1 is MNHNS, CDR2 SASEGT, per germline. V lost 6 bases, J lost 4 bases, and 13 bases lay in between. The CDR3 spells CASRRQGTNQPQHF. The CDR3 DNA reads TGTGCCAGCAGGAGGCAGGGGACTAATCAGCCCCAGCATTTT.

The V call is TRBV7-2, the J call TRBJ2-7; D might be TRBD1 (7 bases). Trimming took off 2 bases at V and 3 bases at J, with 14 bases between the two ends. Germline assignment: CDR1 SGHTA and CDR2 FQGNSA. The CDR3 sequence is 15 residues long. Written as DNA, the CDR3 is TGTGCCAGCAGCTTATTGGCCAGGGGGGACTACGAGCAGTACTTC. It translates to CASSLLARGDYEQYF.

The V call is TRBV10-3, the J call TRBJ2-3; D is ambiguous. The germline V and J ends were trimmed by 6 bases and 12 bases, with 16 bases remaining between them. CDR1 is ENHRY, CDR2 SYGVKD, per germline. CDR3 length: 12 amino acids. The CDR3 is CAIRESTTSQYF. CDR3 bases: TGTGCCATCAGGGAATCCACTACCTCCCAGTATTTT.

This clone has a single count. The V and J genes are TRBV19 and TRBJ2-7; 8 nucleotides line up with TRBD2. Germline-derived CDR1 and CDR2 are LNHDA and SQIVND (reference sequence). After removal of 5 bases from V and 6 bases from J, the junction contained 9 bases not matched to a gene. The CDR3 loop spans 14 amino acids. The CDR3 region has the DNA TGTGCCAGTAGTCCCGGGACTAGTCTTTTCGAGCAGTACTTC. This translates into CASSPGTSLFEQYF.

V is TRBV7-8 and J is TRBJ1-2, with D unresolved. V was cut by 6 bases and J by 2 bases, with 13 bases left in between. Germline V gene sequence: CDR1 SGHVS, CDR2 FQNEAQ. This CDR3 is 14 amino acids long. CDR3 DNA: TGTGCCAGCAGTTTCAGGTCCGAGAACTATGGCTACACCTTC. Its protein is CASSFRSENYGYTF. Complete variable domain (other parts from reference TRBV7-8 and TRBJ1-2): GAGVSQSPRYKVAKRGQDVALRCDPISGHVSLFWYQQALGQGPEFLTYFQNEAQLDKSGLPSDRFFAERPEGSVSTLKIQRTQQEDSAVYLCASSFRSENYGYTFGSGTRLTVV.

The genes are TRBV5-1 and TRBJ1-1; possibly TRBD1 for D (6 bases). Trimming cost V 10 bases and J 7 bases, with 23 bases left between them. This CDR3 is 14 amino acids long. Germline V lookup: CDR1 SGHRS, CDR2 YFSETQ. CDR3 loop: CALGAGGQGNEAFF. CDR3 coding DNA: TGCGCCCTAGGCGCGGGGGGACAAGGGAATGAAGCTTTCTTT.

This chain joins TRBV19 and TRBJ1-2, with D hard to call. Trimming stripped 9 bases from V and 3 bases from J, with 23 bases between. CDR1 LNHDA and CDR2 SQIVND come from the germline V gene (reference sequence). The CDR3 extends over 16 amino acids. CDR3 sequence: CASTQYSSLVYYGYTF. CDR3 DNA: TGTGCCAGCACCCAATACTCGTCGTTGGTTTACTATGGCTACACCTTC.

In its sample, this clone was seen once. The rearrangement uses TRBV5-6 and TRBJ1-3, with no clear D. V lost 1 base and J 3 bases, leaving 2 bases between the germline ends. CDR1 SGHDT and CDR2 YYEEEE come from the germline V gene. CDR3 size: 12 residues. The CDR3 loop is CASSLYGNTIYF. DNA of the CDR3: TGTGCCAGCAGCTTGTATGGAAACACCATATATTTT.

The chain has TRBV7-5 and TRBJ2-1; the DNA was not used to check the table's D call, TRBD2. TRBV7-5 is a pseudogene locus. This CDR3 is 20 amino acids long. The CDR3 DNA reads TGTGCCAGAAGCCTCATCCTAACTAGCGGGGATGTCGGCCTCTACAATGAGCAGTTCTTC. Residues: CARSLILTSGDVGLYNEQFF.

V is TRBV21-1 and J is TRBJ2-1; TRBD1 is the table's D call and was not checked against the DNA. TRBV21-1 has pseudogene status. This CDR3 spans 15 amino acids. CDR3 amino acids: CASSKGRLVRCEQFF. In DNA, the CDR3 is TGTGCCAGCAGCAAAGGAAGGTTAGTCAGGTGTGAGCAGTTCTTC.

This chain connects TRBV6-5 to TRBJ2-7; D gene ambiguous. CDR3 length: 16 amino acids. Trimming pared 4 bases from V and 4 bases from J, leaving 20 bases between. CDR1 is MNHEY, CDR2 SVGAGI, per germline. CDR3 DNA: TGTGCCAGCAGTTTCCTTGGACCGGGTACAACTTACGAGCAGTACTTC. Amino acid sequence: CASSFLGPGTTYEQYF.

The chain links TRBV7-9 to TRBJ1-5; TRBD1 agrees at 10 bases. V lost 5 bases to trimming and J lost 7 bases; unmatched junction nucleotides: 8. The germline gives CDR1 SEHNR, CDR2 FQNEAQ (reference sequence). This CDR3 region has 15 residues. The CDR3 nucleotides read TGTGCCAGCAGCACCGGGACAGGGGTAGGGCAGCCCCAGCATTTT. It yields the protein CASSTGTGVGQPQHF.

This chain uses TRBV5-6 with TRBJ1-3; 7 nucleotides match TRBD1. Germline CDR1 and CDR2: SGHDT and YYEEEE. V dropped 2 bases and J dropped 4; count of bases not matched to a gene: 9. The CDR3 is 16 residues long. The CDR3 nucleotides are TGTGCCAGCAGCTTAATTACACAGGGGTACGGAAACACCATATATTTT. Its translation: CASSLITQGYGNTIYF.

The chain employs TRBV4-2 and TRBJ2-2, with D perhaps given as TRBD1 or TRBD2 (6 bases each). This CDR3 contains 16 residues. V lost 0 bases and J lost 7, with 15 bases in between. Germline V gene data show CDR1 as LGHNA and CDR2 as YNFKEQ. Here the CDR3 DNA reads TGTGCCAGCAGCCAAGAAGTAGGGGGGCGGGACGGGGAGCTGTTTTTT. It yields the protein CASSQEVGGRDGELFF.

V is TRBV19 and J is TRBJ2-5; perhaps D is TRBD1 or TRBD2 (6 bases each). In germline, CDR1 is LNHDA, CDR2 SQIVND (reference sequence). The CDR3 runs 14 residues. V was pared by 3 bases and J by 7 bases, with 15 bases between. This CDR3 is CASSIRGPGATQYF. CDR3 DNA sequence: TGTGCCAGTAGTATCCGGGGGCCGGGAGCGACCCAGTACTTC. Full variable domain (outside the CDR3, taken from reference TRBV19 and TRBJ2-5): DGGITQSPKYLFRKEGQNVTLSCEQNLNHDAMYWYRQDPGQGLRLIYYSQIVNDFQKGDIAEGYSVSREKKESFPLTVTSAQKNPTAFYLCASSIRGPGATQYFGPGTRLLVL.

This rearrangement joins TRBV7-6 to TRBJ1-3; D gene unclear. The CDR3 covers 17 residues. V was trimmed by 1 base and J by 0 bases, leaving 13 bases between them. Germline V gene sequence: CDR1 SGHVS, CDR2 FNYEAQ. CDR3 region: CASSLVVDLGSGNTIYF. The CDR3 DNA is TGTGCCAGCAGCTTAGTTGTTGACCTTGGCTCTGGAAACACCATATATTTT.

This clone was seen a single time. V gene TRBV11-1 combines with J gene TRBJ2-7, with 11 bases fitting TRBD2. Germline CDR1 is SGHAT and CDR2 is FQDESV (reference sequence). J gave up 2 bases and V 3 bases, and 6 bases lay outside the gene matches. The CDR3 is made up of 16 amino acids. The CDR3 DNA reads TGTGCCAGCAGCTTGACTGGGACTAGCGGTACCTACGAGCAGTACTTC. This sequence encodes CASSLTGTSGTYEQYF. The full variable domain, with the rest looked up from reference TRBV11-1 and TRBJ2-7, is EAEVAQSPRYKITEKSQAVAFWCDPISGHATLYWYRQILGQGPELLVQFQDESVVDDSQLPKDRFSAERLKGVDSTLKIQPAELGDSAMYLCASSLTGTSGTYEQYFGPGTRLTVT.

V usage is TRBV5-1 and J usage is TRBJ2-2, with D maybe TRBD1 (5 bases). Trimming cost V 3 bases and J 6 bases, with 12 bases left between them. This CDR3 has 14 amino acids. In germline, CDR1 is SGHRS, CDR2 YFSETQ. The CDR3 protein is CASSWGGSPGELFF. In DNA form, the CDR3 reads TGCGCCAGCAGCTGGGGCGGCAGCCCCGGGGAGCTGTTTTTT.

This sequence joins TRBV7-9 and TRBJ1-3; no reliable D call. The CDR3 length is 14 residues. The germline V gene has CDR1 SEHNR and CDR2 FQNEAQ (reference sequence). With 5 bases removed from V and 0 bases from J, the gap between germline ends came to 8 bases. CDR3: CASSRLSSGNTIYF. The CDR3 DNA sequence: TGTGCCAGCAGCCGATTAAGCTCTGGAAACACCATATATTTT.

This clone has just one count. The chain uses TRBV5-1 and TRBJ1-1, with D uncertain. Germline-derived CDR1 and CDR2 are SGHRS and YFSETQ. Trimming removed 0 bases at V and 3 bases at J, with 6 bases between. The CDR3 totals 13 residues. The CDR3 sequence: CASSLVQDTEAFF. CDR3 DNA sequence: TGCGCCAGCAGCTTGGTGCAGGACACTGAAGCTTTCTTT. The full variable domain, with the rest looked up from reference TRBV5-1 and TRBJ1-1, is KAGVTQTPRYLIKTRGQQVTLSCSPISGHRSVSWYQQTPGQGLQFLFEYFSETQRNKGNFPGRFSGRQFSNSRSEMNVSTLELGDSALYLCASSLVQDTEAFFGQGTRLTVV.